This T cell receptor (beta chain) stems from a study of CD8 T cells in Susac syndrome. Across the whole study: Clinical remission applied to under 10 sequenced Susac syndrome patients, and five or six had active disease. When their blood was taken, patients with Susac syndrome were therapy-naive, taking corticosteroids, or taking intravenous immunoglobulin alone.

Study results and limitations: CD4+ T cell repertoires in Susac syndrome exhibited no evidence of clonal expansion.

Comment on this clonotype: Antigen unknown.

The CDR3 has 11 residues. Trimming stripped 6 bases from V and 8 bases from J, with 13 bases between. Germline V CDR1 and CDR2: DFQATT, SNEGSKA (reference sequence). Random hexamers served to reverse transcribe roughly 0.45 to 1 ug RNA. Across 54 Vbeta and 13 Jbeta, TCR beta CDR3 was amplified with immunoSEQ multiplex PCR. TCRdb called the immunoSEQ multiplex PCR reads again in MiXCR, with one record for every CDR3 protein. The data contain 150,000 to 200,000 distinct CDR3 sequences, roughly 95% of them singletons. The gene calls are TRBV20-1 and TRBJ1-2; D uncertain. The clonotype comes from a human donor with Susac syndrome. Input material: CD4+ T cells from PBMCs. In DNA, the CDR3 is TGCAGTGCCCGTGCCCCCACAGGCTACACCTTC. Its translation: CSARAPTGYTF.